This TCR beta chain comes out of a study of shared clonotypes between healthy human individuals. Repertoires were generated with immunoSEQ multiplex PCR, while TCRdb's copy carries only in-frame clones and drops some. This repertoire shows hundreds of thousands of clones, about 96% found once; its top ten account for around 0.058%. Remarks on this clone: Its antigen is not known.

Points from the study as a whole: It was the non-shared clonotypes that had lower generation probabilities than clonotypes shared by all four donors.

This TCR was sampled from a woman younger than 45 in good health. The sample was naive CD4+ T cells sorted from blood. Subset reported: CD45RA+ positively selected.

Here the CDR3 reads CASSLWAGRATDSGANVLTF. CDR3 nucleotide sequence: TGTGCCAGCAGTTTATGGGCAGGCAGGGCCACCGACTCTGGGGCCAACGTCCTGACTTTC. The chain uses TRBV27 and TRBJ2-6; D is perhaps TRBD1 (5 bases). Trimming pared 1 base from V and 0 bases from J, leaving 19 bases between. Per germline, CDR1 MNHEY and CDR2 SMNVEV (reference sequence). The CDR3 loop spans 20 amino acids.